This T cell receptor (beta chain) was recorded in a study of blood T cell repertoires in COVID-19. The overall study: The analysed material was cDNA or gDNA that came from T cells, B-cell-depleted T cells, or PBMCs.

Libraries were prepared by immunoSEQ multiplex PCR; TCRdb keeps only in-frame clonotypes and omits some of them. This sample carries some 290,000 clones, 85% to 90% of them seen once, and the ten largest clones take less than 3.5%. CDR1 is LNHNV and CDR2 is YYDKDF in the germline V gene (reference sequence). The CDR3 is 15 residues long. After removal of 5 bases from V and 1 base from J, the junction contained 5 bases not matched to a gene. The TCR sequence derives from a woman aged 25 to 45 with COVID-19, enrolled during active disease. Sequencing used peripheral blood. The chain uses TRBV15 and TRBJ2-7; 10 positions agree with TRBD1. The CDR3 DNA is TGTGCCACCAGCGCTCCGGGACAGGGGTCCTACGAGCAGTACTTC. Translated, it gives CATSAPGQGSYEQYF.